This T cell receptor beta chain was sequenced during a study of CD8+CD57+ T cells in acquired aplastic anemia. A note on this clonotype: What it recognizes is unknown.

Study conclusions and caveats: In CD8+ cells, Simpson's diversity showed no significant difference between patients and controls. A set of more than 25 CD8+ CDR3 sequences was shared between patients and controls, and these sequences appeared highly expressed in patients.

Using genomic DNA as the template, TCR beta VDJ and CDR3 profiling was carried out. TCRdb passed the reads through MiXCR, listing each CDR3 protein once. This sample has 450,000 to 600,000 distinct CDR3 sequences, with more than 25% found just once. Patients chosen for sequencing had CD8+CD57+ cells that had expanded, as shown by flow cytometry. There was no therapy given to any patient before the blood sampling took place. Sequenced material: sorted CD4+, CD8+, or CD8+CD57+ T cells (not recorded which) from PBMCs. This receptor was obtained from a human donor with aplastic anemia.

CDR3: CSGAGLLRAEAFF. CDR3 in DNA: TGCAGCGGAGCGGGACTCCTAAGGGCTGAAGCTTTCTTT. The chain employs TRBV29-1 and TRBJ1-1, with a possible D match to TRBD1 (5 bases). This CDR3 is 13 amino acids long. V was shortened by 7 bases and J by 6 bases, with 18 bases between the two germline ends. Germline CDR1 reads SQVTM; CDR2 reads ANQGSEA.